This T cell receptor (beta chain) was identified in a study of blood T cell repertoires in COVID-19. Background on the study: The study drew acute and convalescent COVID-19 samples from the United States, Italy and Spain. Sample material is recorded as cDNA or gDNA derived from T cells, B-cell-depleted T cells, or PBMCs.

This CDR3 is built from 13 residues. Deletions cut 6 bases from V and 6 bases from J, with 11 bases between. Germline V gives CDR1 LGHDT, CDR2 YNNKEL (reference sequence). TCRdb's table, derived via immunoSEQ multiplex PCR, lists solely in-frame clones and lacks some. Here the sample spans roughly 250,000 clones, 70% to 90% being singletons. The age range of participants was about 18 to 89 years, with residence in under 30 US areas. The study assigned cohorts using participant-reported clinical history. Sequencing input: PBMCs or T cells enriched from blood (not recorded which). This sequence was found in a woman in her thirties or forties with acute COVID-19. The V gene is TRBV3-1 (or the pseudogene TRBV3-2), the J gene TRBJ2-2; a weak D match, TRBD2 (5 bases). The CDR3 DNA is TGTGCCAGCAGTTGGGCGAGGGCCGGGGAGCTGTTTTTT. This sequence encodes CASSWARAGELFF.